These 4 T cell receptor beta chains share one sample of origin, sequenced in a study of Ad26.COV2.S vaccination and SARS-CoV-2 variants (dated by TCRdb to the early 2020s). Library construction relied on the immunoSEQ multiplex PCR assay. TCRdb re-hosts the immuneACCESS table, in-frame sequences only. Its copies lack some clones; in the studies checked, an unresolved V gene accounts for under half of them, and the cause for the rest is not known. The sample table shows roughly 300,000 clones, and approximately 90% are seen once. Together, the top ten hold about 5% of the sample. The sample's treatment or condition, from its label and the paper: around 19 received Ad26.COV2.S at low or high dose, single or two shots; about 5 received placebo; per-sample allocation not given. Repertoires of vaccine and placebo recipients were sequenced from samples collected on day 63 after the first injection. This material consisted of peripheral blood, taken in a trial of Ad26.COV2.S vaccine versus placebo. The receptor set was obtained from a person aged 18-60 years who received the Ad26.COV2.S COVID-19 vaccine or a placebo.

The chain links TRBV13 to TRBJ2-1; the match to TRBD2 covers 9 bases. V lost 2 bases, J lost 8 bases, and 7 bases stayed unmatched. This CDR3 has 15 amino acids. Germline V gene sequence: CDR1 PRHDT, CDR2 FYEKMQ (reference sequence). Here the CDR3 DNA reads TGTGCCAGCAGCTTACCGCTAGCGGGACCGCATGAGCAGTTCTTC. Amino acid sequence: CASSLPLAGPHEQFF.

This rearrangement joins TRBV27 to TRBJ2-1; 7 bases align to TRBD1. J was trimmed by 1 base and V by 6 bases; bases with no gene match: 9. The CDR3 has 16 amino acids. Germline CDR1 MNHEY, CDR2 SMNVEV (reference sequence). CDR3 nucleotide sequence: TGTGCCAGCAGCATCCAGACAGGGTTTTCCTACAATGAGCAGTTCTTC. Translation gives CASSIQTGFSYNEQFF.

V is TRBV6-5 and J is TRBJ2-2, with 7 bases fitting TRBD1. With 7 bases clipped from V and 5 bases from J, the junction kept 7 bases outside the gene matches. The germline V gene has CDR1 MNHEY and CDR2 SVGAGI. The CDR3 runs 14 residues. This CDR3 reads CASKRQGVTGELFF. The CDR3 DNA follows: TGTGCCAGCAAGCGACAGGGTGTGACCGGGGAGCTGTTTTTT.

The chain recombines TRBV2 with TRBJ2-1, with D perhaps matching TRBD2 (6 bases). Trimming left V 5 bases short and J 6 bases short, with 20 bases between. Germline CDR1 and CDR2: SNHLY and FYNNEI. This CDR3 is built from 16 residues. The CDR3 nucleotides are TGTGCCAGCAGTTCATCCCCTGTGGAGGGTGGCAATGAGCAGTTCTTC. This codes for CASSSSPVEGGNEQFF.